One sample yielded the 6 T cell receptor beta chains listed below, sequenced in a study of blood T cell repertoires in COVID-19. TCRdb keeps only in-frame clones here, not all; method: immunoSEQ multiplex PCR. The sample records about 300,000 clones, 75% to 90% being singletons. The specimen sequenced was peripheral blood. These receptors were collected from a man aged 35 to 55 with acute or convalescent COVID-19.

This clone was observed a single time. The chain has TRBV7-8 and TRBJ2-6; D unresolved. Trimming shortened V by 5 bases and J by 1 base, and 9 bases separated the two germline ends. CDR3 length equals 15 residues. The germline V gene encodes CDR1 SGHVS and CDR2 FQNEAQ. CDR3 sequence reads: CASSPSGSGANVLTF. The CDR3 coding sequence is TGTGCCAGCAGCCCTTCCGGTTCTGGGGCCAACGTCCTGACTTTC.

The V gene is TRBV7-2, the J gene TRBJ1-1, with a weak D call TRBD1 (5 bases). Germline CDR1 is SGHTA and CDR2 is FQGNSA. Trimming removed 5 bases from V and 5 bases from J, with 18 bases in between. The CDR3 consists of 15 residues. Written as DNA, the CDR3 is TGTGCCAGCAGCCCTGTGGCAGGGATAAGAACTGAAGCTTTCTTT. It codes for CASSPVAGIRTEAFF.

This clone was observed once. The CDR3 region is CASRQRGFNQPQHF. The CDR3 DNA reads TGTGCCAGCAGGCAGCGGGGGTTCAATCAGCCCCAGCATTTT. The genes are TRBV9 and TRBJ1-5, with a possible D match to TRBD1 (5 bases). The V gene's germline CDR1 is SGDLS and CDR2 YYNGEE. Trimming removed 5 bases at V and 3 bases at J, with 12 bases between. CDR3 length: 14 amino acids.

Here the CDR3 DNA reads TGTGCCAGCAGCATGCAGGGGGCACCGGCCAACGTCCTGACTTTC. It codes for CASSMQGAPANVLTF. V and J are TRBV9 and TRBJ2-6; 8 nucleotides match TRBD1. CDR3 length: 15 amino acids. V dropped 4 bases and J dropped 6; count of bases not matched to a gene: 6. Germline V gives CDR1 SGDLS, CDR2 YYNGEE.

The chain joins TRBV27 to TRBJ2-7, with D maybe TRBD1 (5 bases). CDR1 and CDR2 from the germline V gene are MNHEY and SMNVEV (reference sequence). The CDR3 runs to 14 residues. Trimming took off 4 bases at V and 3 bases at J, with 13 bases between the two ends. The DNA of the CDR3 is TGTGCCAGCAGTTCCCTCGACAGCCGCTACGAGCAGTACTTC. Its protein is CASSSLDSRYEQYF.

The chain employs TRBV5-1 and TRBJ1-1, with D unclear. Trimming removed 4 bases at V and 1 base at J, with 11 bases between. Looked up from germline, CDR1 is SGHRS and CDR2 is YFSETQ. This CDR3 region has 14 residues. The CDR3 nucleotides are TGCGCCAGCAGCCCGATTGGCGGGAACACTGAAGCTTTCTTT. Translated: CASSPIGGNTEAFF.